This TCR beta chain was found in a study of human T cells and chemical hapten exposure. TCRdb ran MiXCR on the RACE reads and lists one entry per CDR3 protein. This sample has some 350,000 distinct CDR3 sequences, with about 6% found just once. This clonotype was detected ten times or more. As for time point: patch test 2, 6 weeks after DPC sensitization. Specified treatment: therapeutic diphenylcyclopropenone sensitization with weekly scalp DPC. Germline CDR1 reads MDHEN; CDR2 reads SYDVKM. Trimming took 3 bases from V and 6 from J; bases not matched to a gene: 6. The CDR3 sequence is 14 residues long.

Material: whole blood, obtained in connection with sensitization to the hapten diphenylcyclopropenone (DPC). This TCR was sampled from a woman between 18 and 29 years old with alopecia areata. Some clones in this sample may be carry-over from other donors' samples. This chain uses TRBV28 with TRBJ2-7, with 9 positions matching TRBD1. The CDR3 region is CASSFPGTGIEQYF. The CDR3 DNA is TGTGCCAGCAGTTTCCCCGGGACAGGGATCGAGCAGTACTTC.